The rows below give T cell receptor beta chains drawn from one sample of a study of CD4 T cells in lung cancer. Clones were sequenced by immunoSEQ multiplex PCR, and TCRdb holds only the in-frame ones, with some missing. The data contain some 10,000 clones, roughly three fifths of them seen just once; the ten biggest clones take up approximately 15%. Material for sequencing was normal lung tissue taken away from the tumor. The receptors stem from a man aged 55 to 70 with non-small cell lung cancer. Each CDR3 is given with its conserved first and last residue. The order of the fields is V gene, J gene, D gene, clone size, CDR3 DNA, CDR3 protein. A D gene is named only where the DNA matches it firmly. Only part of the rows carry a size: once, few, many, or a class if the clone is expanded.

TRBV19	TRBJ2-5	TRBD2	.	TGTGCCAGTAGTTCCCTAGCGGGAGGTATCGGAGAGACCCAGTACTTC	CASSSLAGGIGETQYF
TRBV7-2	TRBJ2-3	TRBD1	.	TGTGCCAGCAGCTTAGTACAGGGGGCCACAGATACGCAGTATTTT	CASSLVQGATDTQYF
TRBV2	TRBJ2-1	TRBD2	medium-sized	TGTGCCAGCAGTGAAGGGATGCCCAGCGGGGCTTACAATGAGCAGTTCTTC	CASSEGMPSGAYNEQFF
TRBV4-2	TRBJ2-3	TRBD1	.	TGTGCCAGCAATCGGGGAGGGACAGGGTTAACAGATACGCAGTATTTT	CASNRGGTGLTDTQYF
TRBV7-9	TRBJ2-3	TRBD1	few	TGTGCCAGCAGCTCACAGGGGCCCCGCACAGATACGCAGTATTTT	CASSSQGPRTDTQYF
TRBV5-1	TRBJ1-2	.	.	TGCGCCAGCAAGTTCACGGGGGACGGCTACACCTTC	CASKFTGDGYTF
TRBV27	TRBJ2-5	TRBD2	.	TGTGCCAGCAGCAGCGGACTAGCGGGAGCCCACCAAGAGACCCAGTACTTC	CASSSGLAGAHQETQYF
TRBV2	TRBJ2-5	.	once	TGTGCCACCTCCCAAAGGGGTAGCGGTCAAGAGACCCAGTACTTC	CATSQRGSGQETQYF
TRBV9	TRBJ1-2	TRBD1	few	TGTGCCAGCAGCGCCAAACAGGGGGCTAGGGTTGGCTACACCTTC	CASSAKQGARVGYTF
TRBV6-1	TRBJ2-1	TRBD2	.	TGTGCCAGCAGTGGCATAGCGGGAGGGAAATACAATGAGCAGTTCTTC	CASSGIAGGKYNEQFF
TRBV4-1	TRBJ2-6	TRBD1	large	TGCGCCAGCAGCCAAGATGGGACAGGCGTTGACTCTGGGGCCAACGTCCTGACTTTC	CASSQDGTGVDSGANVLTF
TRBV6-5	TRBJ2-1	TRBD1	.	TGTGCCAGCAGTCCCGGGGACAGGTTTCTCCATGAGCAGTTCTTC	CASSPGDRFLHEQFF
TRBV7-2	TRBJ2-1	.	.	TGTGCCAGCAGCTTAGTGAGTGAGCAGTTCTTC	CASSLVSEQFF
TRBV7-9	TRBJ1-2	.	.	TGTGCCAGCAGCTTAGCCGTAAGGGAGGCTGGCTACACCTTC	CASSLAVREAGYTF
TRBV5-6	TRBJ1-4	.	.	TGTGCCAGCAGCTACCCTGGCGGCGAAAAACTGTTTTTT	CASSYPGGEKLFF
TRBV19	TRBJ2-1	TRBD2	.	TGTGCCAGTAACCCCTCGGGACTAGCGGGAGATGAGCAGTTCTTC	CASNPSGLAGDEQFF
TRBV5-1	TRBJ2-1	.	few	TGCGCCAGCAGCGACCGGGACAACTCCTACAATGAGCAGTTCTTC	CASSDRDNSYNEQFF
TRBV11-3	TRBJ2-5	TRBD2	once	TGTGCCAGCAGCCCCCGGACTAGCGGGGGGGAGACCCAGTACTTC	CASSPRTSGGETQYF
TRBV10-1	TRBJ2-1	TRBD2	.	TGCGCCAGCAGCCTGGGACTAGCGGGCAGGAATGAGCAGTTCTTC	CASSLGLAGRNEQFF
TRBV7-2	TRBJ2-3	TRBD1	.	TGTGCCAGCAGCTTTTGGGGGACAGGGCCGACAGATACGCAGTATTTT	CASSFWGTGPTDTQYF
TRBV14	TRBJ2-5	.	medium-sized	TGTGCCAGCAGCCAAGTTCGAGAGACCCAGTACTTC	CASSQVRETQYF
TRBV4-2	TRBJ2-2	TRBD2	few	TGTGCCAGCAGCCAAGATCAGGTCGGCGGGGGGAACACCGGGGAGCTGTTTTTT	CASSQDQVGGGNTGELFF
TRBV9	TRBJ2-5	TRBD2	medium-sized	TGTGCCAGCAGCTCCCAAGGGGTAGCGGGAGGGCGGGAGACCCAGTACTTC	CASSSQGVAGGRETQYF
TRBV4-2	TRBJ2-3	TRBD2	.	TGTGCCAGCAGCCCCGGACTAGCGGGAGGGCCATGGTCGCAGTATTTT	CASSPGLAGGPWSQYF
TRBV19	TRBJ1-1	TRBD1	.	TGTGCCAGTAGTATAGATGGGACAGCCCACACTGAAGCTTTCTTT	CASSIDGTAHTEAFF
TRBV5-5	TRBJ2-1	.	.	TGTGCCAGCAGCCATCTCGGTAGCTCCTACAATGAGCAGTTCTTC	CASSHLGSSYNEQFF
TRBV9	TRBJ1-2	TRBD1	.	TGTGCCAGCAGCGTCTCAGGGGGACATAACTATGGCTACACCTTC	CASSVSGGHNYGYTF
TRBV6-5	TRBJ2-7	TRBD1	once	TGTGCCAGCAGTTTTGGGGACAGGGACTACGAGCAGTACTTC	CASSFGDRDYEQYF
TRBV5-1	TRBJ2-3	TRBD2	.	TGCGCCAGCAGCTTGAAAGGTGGGAGGGCTGCCGATACGCAGTATTTT	CASSLKGGRAADTQYF
TRBV28	TRBJ1-1	TRBD1	medium-sized	TGTGCCAGCTTTCAGGGGGCGCCCACTGAAGCTTTCTTT	CASFQGAPTEAFF
TRBV9	TRBJ2-2	.	.	TGTGCCAGCAGCCCCTCGGTTACCCCGAACACCGGGGAGCTGTTTTTT	CASSPSVTPNTGELFF
TRBV5-6	TRBJ1-2	.	few	TGTGCCAGCAGCCCCTTGGTCCTACGCTATGGCTACACCTTC	CASSPLVLRYGYTF
TRBV6-1	TRBJ2-1	.	.	TGTGCCAGCAGTGACCGGCCGCAGGTTATCAATGAGCAGTTCTTC	CASSDRPQVINEQFF
TRBV6-9	TRBJ2-7	TRBD1	.	TGTGCCAGCAGCCAGGGGGCGCAGCAGTACTTC	CASSQGAQQYF
TRBV15	TRBJ2-3	TRBD1	.	TGTGCCACCAGCAGGAGAGACAGGGGGCTAGAAACACAGTATTTT	CATSRRDRGLETQYF
TRBV4-1	TRBJ2-7	TRBD2	.	TGCGCCAGCAGCCTCGTAGCTCTAGCGGGGTACGAGCAGTACTTC	CASSLVALAGYEQYF
TRBV19	TRBJ1-5	TRBD1	.	TGTGCCAGTAGTACAACAGGGGGTCCGGGCAATCAGCCCCAGCATTTT	CASSTTGGPGNQPQHF
TRBV18	TRBJ1-4	TRBD1	.	TGTGCCAGCTCACCACCTGAGAGGGGGCGCGATGAAAAACTGTTTTTT	CASSPPERGRDEKLFF
TRBV6-6	TRBJ2-1	.	.	TGTGCCAGCAGTCCCGGAGGGAATGAGCAGTTCTTC	CASSPGGNEQFF
TRBV10-1	TRBJ2-7	TRBD2	.	TGCGCCAGCAGTGGGTCTAGCGGGAGAGTACAGTACTTC	CASSGSSGRVQYF
TRBV5-1	TRBJ2-4	.	medium-sized	TGCGCCAGCAGCCCCGCAGAAGCGGTAGCCAAAAACATTCAGTACTTC	CASSPAEAVAKNIQYF
TRBV7-2	TRBJ2-3	TRBD2	.	TGTGCCAGCAGCTTAGATGGGCGGGAGACAGATACGCAGTATTTT	CASSLDGRETDTQYF
TRBV5-8	TRBJ2-2	.	.	TGTGCCAGCAGTGCCCGGTGGGCATCTAGAGGGACCGGGGAGCTGTTTTTT	CASSARWASRGTGELFF
TRBV6-1	TRBJ2-2	TRBD2	few	TGTGCTTCTAGGACTAGCGGAAACACCGGGGAGCTGTTTTTT	CASRTSGNTGELFF
TRBV28	TRBJ1-2	TRBD1	.	TGTGCCAGCAGACCCGACAGGGGGCAGGGGGCTAACTATGGCTACACCTTC	CASRPDRGQGANYGYTF
TRBV12-5	TRBJ1-1	.	.	TGTGCTAGTGGTGGCCCGGCGGGGGGGGCTGAAGCTTTCTTT	CASGGPAGGAEAFF
TRBV7-9	TRBJ1-5	TRBD1	few	TGTGCCAGCAGCTATGAGGACAGGGTAGCGCCCCAGCATTTT	CASSYEDRVAPQHF
TRBV29-1	TRBJ2-7	TRBD1	.	TGCAGCGTTGGACAGGGGGCTTCCGAGCAGTACTTC	CSVGQGASEQYF
TRBV2	TRBJ1-2	.	.	TGTGCCAGCAGTGAACGAATGGGGCTGGGGTATGGCTACACCTTC	CASSERMGLGYGYTF
TRBV6-5	TRBJ1-5	TRBD1	.	TGTGCCAGCAGCCAGACAGGGGAAGGCAATCAGCCCCAGCATTTT	CASSQTGEGNQPQHF
TRBV29-1	TRBJ1-4	.	.	TGCAGCGTTGGGGAGGCTGAAAAACTGTTTTTT	CSVGEAEKLFF
TRBV5-1	TRBJ2-1	TRBD1	.	TGCGCCAGCAGCTTTGGGGACAGGCAGTTCTTC	CASSFGDRQFF
TRBV21-1	TRBJ1-4	.	.	TGTGCCAGCCAGCAAGTAGGGGGAAAACTGTTTTTT	CASQQVGGKLFF
TRBV9	TRBJ2-2	TRBD2	.	TGTGCCAGCAGCGTAGTCGCTAGCGGGAGTTTAAACACCGGGGAGCTGTTTTTT	CASSVVASGSLNTGELFF
TRBV6-5	TRBJ1-2	TRBD1	.	TGTGCCAGCAGTTTCCGGACAGGGTCGATACTTGGCTACACCTTC	CASSFRTGSILGYTF
TRBV5-1	TRBJ2-2	TRBD1	few	TGCGCCAGTCACCCGCTAGGACAGGGGGCCGGGGAGCTGTTTTTT	CASHPLGQGAGELFF
TRBV9	TRBJ2-1	TRBD1	few	TGTGCCAGCAGCGTAGTAGGGACAGGGTACAATGAGCAGTTCTTC	CASSVVGTGYNEQFF